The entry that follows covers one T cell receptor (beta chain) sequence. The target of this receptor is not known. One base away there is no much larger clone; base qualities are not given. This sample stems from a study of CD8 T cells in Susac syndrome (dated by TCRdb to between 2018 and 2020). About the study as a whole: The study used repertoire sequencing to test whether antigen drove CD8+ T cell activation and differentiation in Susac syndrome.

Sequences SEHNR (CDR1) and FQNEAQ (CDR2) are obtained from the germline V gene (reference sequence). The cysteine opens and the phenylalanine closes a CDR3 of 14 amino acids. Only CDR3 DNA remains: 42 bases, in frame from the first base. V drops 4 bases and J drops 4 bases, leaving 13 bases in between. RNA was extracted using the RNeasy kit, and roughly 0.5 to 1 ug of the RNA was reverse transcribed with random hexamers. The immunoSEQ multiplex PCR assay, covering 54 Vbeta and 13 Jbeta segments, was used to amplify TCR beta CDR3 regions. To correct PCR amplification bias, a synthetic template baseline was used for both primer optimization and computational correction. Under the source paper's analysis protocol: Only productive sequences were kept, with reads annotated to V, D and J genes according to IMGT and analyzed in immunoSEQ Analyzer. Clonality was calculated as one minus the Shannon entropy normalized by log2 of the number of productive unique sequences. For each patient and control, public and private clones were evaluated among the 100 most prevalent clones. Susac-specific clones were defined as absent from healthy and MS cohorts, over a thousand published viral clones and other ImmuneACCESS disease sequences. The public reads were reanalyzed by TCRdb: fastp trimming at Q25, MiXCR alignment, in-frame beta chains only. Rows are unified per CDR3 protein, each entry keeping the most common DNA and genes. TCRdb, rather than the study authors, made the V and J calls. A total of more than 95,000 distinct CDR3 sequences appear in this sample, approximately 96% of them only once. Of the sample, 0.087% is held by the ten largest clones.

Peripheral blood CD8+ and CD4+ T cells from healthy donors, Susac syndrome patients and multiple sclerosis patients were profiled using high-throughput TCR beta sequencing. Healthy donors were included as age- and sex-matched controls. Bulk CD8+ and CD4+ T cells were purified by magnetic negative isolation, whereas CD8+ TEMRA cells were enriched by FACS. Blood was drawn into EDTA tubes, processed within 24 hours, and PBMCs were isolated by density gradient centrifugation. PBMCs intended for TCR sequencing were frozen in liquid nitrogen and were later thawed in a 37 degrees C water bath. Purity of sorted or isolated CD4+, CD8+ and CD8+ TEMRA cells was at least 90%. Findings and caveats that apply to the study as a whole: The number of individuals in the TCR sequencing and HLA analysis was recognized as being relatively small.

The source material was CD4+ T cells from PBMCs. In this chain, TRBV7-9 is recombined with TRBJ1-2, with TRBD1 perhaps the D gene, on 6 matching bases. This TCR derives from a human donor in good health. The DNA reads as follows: TGTGCCAGCAGCTCGGACAGCCGGGGCTATGGCTACACCTTC. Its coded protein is CASSSDSRGYGYTF. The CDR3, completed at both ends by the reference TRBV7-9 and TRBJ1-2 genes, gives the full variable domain DTGVSQNPRHKITKRGQNVTFRCDPISEHNRLYWYRQTLGQGPEFLTYFQNEAQLEKSRLLSDRFSAERPKGSFSTLEIQRTEQGDSAMYLCASSSDSRGYGYTFGSGTRLTVV.